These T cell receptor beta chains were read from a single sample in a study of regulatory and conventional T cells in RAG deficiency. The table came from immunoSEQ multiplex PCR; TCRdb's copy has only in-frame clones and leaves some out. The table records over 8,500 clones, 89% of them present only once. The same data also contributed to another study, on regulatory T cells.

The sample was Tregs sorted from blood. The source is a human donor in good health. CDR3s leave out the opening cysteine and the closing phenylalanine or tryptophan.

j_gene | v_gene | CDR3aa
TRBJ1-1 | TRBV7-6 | ASSSYPQEMNTEAF
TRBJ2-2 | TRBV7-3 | ASSRGGGTGELF
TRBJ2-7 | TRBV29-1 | SVKAGGFYEQY
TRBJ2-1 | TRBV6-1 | ASSETMRRQGRRNEQF
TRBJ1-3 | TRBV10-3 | AISGGGRASGNTIY
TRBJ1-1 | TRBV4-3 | ASSLHVGRDAEAF
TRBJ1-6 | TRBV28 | ASSRLNSPLH
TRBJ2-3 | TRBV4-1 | ASSQENQGDTQY
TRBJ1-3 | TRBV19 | ASSAPHRGSGNTIY
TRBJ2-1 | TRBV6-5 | ASSYSGTVQF
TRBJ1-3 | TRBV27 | ASSPLGGTGDGNTIY
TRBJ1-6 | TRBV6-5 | ASSSRGGYNSPLH
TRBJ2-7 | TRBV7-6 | ASSSEDRSSYEQY
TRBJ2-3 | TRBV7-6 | ASSPSVTSTDTQY
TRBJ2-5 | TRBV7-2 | ASSFGLAGGRETQY
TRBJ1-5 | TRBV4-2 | ASSQERFSNQPQH
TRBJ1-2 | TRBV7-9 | ASSLVSAGYGYT